This T cell receptor beta chain was identified during a study of cytomegalovirus exposure and HLA in healthy donors. The study ran its PCR with 60 Vbeta and 13 Jbeta primers. TCRdb keeps only in-frame clones here, not all; method: immunoSEQ multiplex PCR. The data contain about 160,000 clones, roughly nine tenths of them seen just once; the ten biggest clones take up 0.8% to 1%. The length of the CDR3 is 14 residues. Germline V gene sequence: CDR1 SGHNT, CDR2 YYREEE (reference sequence). Germline trimming cut 3 bases from V and 5 bases from J; bases unmatched to any gene: 7. Sequencing input: PBMCs. This receptor was identified in a woman in her 30s in good health and CMV-seronegative. The chain has TRBV5-4 and TRBJ2-5; TRBD1 matches at 7 bases. The CDR3 DNA sequence: TGTGCCAGCAGCTCTAAGACAGGGCTGGAGACCCAGTACTTC. This gives the protein CASSSKTGLETQYF.